This is a list of T cell receptor beta chains from one sample in a study of T-cell memory formation after mild COVID-19. Each CDR3 protein is one row after TCRdb ran MiXCR on the 5' RACE reads. The sample has some 190,000 distinct CDR3 sequences; about a sixth are singletons. Specimen: PBMCs or a T cell subset sorted from them (not recorded which). These receptors were collected from an adult woman who had mild COVID-19 (a few samples of this study predate the infection). Cell type and time point are not known. Each CDR3 is given with its conserved first and last residue.

j_gene,v_gene,CDR3aa
TRBJ2-2,TRBV28,CASRGPGFVANTGELFF
TRBJ2-7,TRBV12-3/TRBV12-4,CASSLDSLSYEQYF
TRBJ2-3,TRBV12-3/TRBV12-4,CASTSMRADTDTQYF
TRBJ2-2,TRBV4-2,CASSQQRLVGGELFF
TRBJ2-3,TRBV2,CASSESGKRTDTQYF
TRBJ1-4,TRBV9,CASSVAGGVTNEKLFF
TRBJ2-7,TRBV5-1,CASSSYSHKGNSYEQYF
TRBJ2-1,TRBV7-6,CASSLRRSYNEQFF
TRBJ2-5,TRBV7-8,CASSPHRGWRQETQYF
TRBJ2-5,TRBV3-1,CASSRLAGGEAQYF
TRBJ2-5,TRBV29-1,CSTGGASGGMRDQYF
TRBJ2-7,TRBV21-1,CASYPFGNSEQYF
TRBJ1-4,TRBV20-1,CSAGPGQELATNEKLFF
TRBJ1-1,TRBV30,CAWSFTGSTEAFF
TRBJ2-7,TRBV30,CASNWDGRYEQYF
TRBJ1-2,TRBV4-1,CASSQVRTGGDYGYTF
TRBJ2-3,TRBV5-1,CASSSGLAGGLGTDTQYF
TRBJ2-5,TRBV18,CASSPSRQETQYF
TRBJ1-5,TRBV20-1,CSARAWEDQPQHF
TRBJ2-3,TRBV29-1,CSVSGTGKVADSTDTQYF
TRBJ2-1,TRBV5-6,CASSTGGQRDNEQFF
TRBJ2-5,TRBV29-1,CSVENLRDRAQYF
TRBJ1-3,TRBV4-3,CASSQDPVRITPRSGNTIYF
TRBJ2-1,TRBV20-1,CSARPGASYNEQFF
TRBJ2-3,TRBV11-2,CASSSTSGADTQYF
TRBJ1-6,TRBV4-1,CASSQSLGFNSPLHF
TRBJ1-5,TRBV6-1,CASSESRYSNQPQHF
TRBJ2-7,TRBV9,CASSVDGGGAYEQYF
TRBJ2-3,TRBV10-3,CAISDQPGTPHYF
TRBJ2-3,TRBV2,CASSEWVSTDTQYF
TRBJ1-1,TRBV5-1,CASTSLSGATEAFF
TRBJ2-5,TRBV7-3,CASSLRAGVGETQYF
TRBJ1-3,TRBV6-1,CASNGQDTIYF
TRBJ2-2,TRBV3-1,CASSGTGGAGELFF
TRBJ2-6,TRBV5-1,CASSQRGASPGANVLTF
TRBJ2-5,TRBV25-1,CASRRAGPWETQYF
TRBJ1-1,TRBV5-1,CASSLVATEAFF
TRBJ1-2,TRBV7-2,CASGRDTDDGYTF
TRBJ2-1,TRBV5-1,CASSLPGQGYNEQFF
TRBJ1-1,TRBV7-9,CASRTLGGKGPEAFF
TRBJ2-5,TRBV6-1,CASIRTSGGPRPGETQYF
TRBJ2-5,TRBV6-5,CASRTRQGTETQYF
TRBJ2-7,TRBV6-1,CASNVNGAGSYEQYF
TRBJ2-1,TRBV6-2/TRBV6-3,CASSQHRGRSYNEQFF
TRBJ2-7,TRBV18,CASSPGQGQYYEQYF